These 16 T cell receptor beta chains came from one sample sequenced in a study of blood T cell repertoires in COVID-19 (dated by TCRdb to the early 2020s). To prepare the library, the immunoSEQ multiplex PCR assay was applied. In TCRdb, the immuneACCESS table is reduced to in-frame sequences with V and J assigned. These tables do not hold every clone; where another copy was compared, an unresolved V gene accounts for under half, and the others remain unexplained. The sample data list 450,000 or so clones, and about 90% of these were observed just once. The ten biggest clones cover 0.6% to 0.7% of the sample. Material: PBMCs or T cells enriched from blood (not recorded which). The source of these receptors is a man between 18 and 29 years old who had recovered from COVID-19.

The chain uses TRBV5-8 and TRBJ1-2, with 7 bases identical to TRBD1. The ends lost 0 bases at V and 4 bases at J; junction bases unmatched: 12. The CDR3 sequence is 17 residues long. Germline-derived CDR1 and CDR2 are SGHTS and YDEGEE. CDR3 DNA sequence: TGTGCCAGCAGCTTGGGCCGGGACAGAGGACCCATCTATGGCTACACCTTC. Its protein product is CASSLGRDRGPIYGYTF.

The chain carries TRBV16 and TRBJ1-6; no definite D call. V shed 5 bases and J shed 6 bases, with 8 bases lying between them. Per germline, CDR1 KGHSY and CDR2 FQNENV. CDR3 length: 13 residues. This CDR3 reads CASSDNTNSPLHF. For the CDR3, the DNA is TGTGCCAGCAGCGATAACACTAATTCACCCCTCCACTTT.

The CDR3 region is CASSFAGDVGSPLHF. CDR3 DNA: TGTGCCAGCAGTTTCGCAGGGGATGTGGGTTCACCCCTCCACTTT. The chain joins TRBV6-5 to TRBJ1-6; possible D gene TRBD1, 6 bases. CDR3 size: 15 residues. Trimming pared 4 bases from V and 9 bases from J, leaving 16 bases between. Germline CDR1 MNHEY, CDR2 SVGAGI.

V and J are TRBV28 and TRBJ2-5; TRBD2 agrees at 11 bases. This CDR3 has 14 amino acids. Germline trimming cut 7 bases from V and 5 bases from J; bases unmatched to any gene: 6. Germline V gene lookup returns CDR1 MDHEN and CDR2 SYDVKM. CDR3 in DNA: TGTGCCAGCAAACTAGCGGGAGTAAGGGAGACCCAGTACTTC. The encoded protein is CASKLAGVRETQYF.

The genes are TRBV11-3 and TRBJ2-3, with TRBD1 matching 8 bases. CDR1 and CDR2 (germline): SGHNT, YENEEA. This CDR3 is 15 amino acids long. V gave up 3 bases and J gave up 5 bases; unmatched junction bases: 7. The CDR3 loop is CASSLGQGAVDTQYF. Written as DNA, the CDR3 is TGTGCCAGCAGCTTGGGGCAGGGGGCAGTAGATACGCAGTATTTT. Filled out from reference TRBV11-3 and TRBJ2-3, the complete variable domain reads EAGVVQSPRYKIIEKKQPVAFWCNPISGHNTLYWYLQNLGQGPELLIRYENEEAVDDSQLPKDRFSAERLKGVDSTLKIQPAELGDSAVYLCASSLGQGAVDTQYFGPGTRLTVL.

The chain links TRBV7-2 to TRBJ2-3; maybe TRBD2 (5 bases). The CDR3 covers 14 residues. The ends were cut back, 4 bases at V and 6 bases at J, with 14 bases in the middle. Germline-derived CDR1 and CDR2 are SGHTA and FQGNSA. As DNA, the CDR3 is TGTGCCAGCAGCTATAATGGGTGGGAGGATACGCAGTATTTT. Translating gives CASSYNGWEDTQYF.

The J gene is TRBJ2-1, the V gene TRBV28; 8 positions agree with TRBD1. This CDR3 spans 16 amino acids. Trimming at V came to 6 bases and at J to 6 bases, leaving 13 bases not matched to a gene. The germline V gene encodes CDR1 MDHEN and CDR2 SYDVKM. The CDR3 here is CASSTTGQGWGNEQFF. The CDR3 region has the DNA TGTGCCAGCAGCACAACCGGACAGGGTTGGGGCAATGAGCAGTTCTTC. Full variable domain (remainder filled in from reference TRBV28 and TRBJ2-1): DVKVTQSSRYLVKRTGEKVFLECVQDMDHENMFWYRQDPGLGLRLIYFSYDVKMKEKGDIPEGYSVSREKKERFSLILESASTNQTSMYLCASSTTGQGWGNEQFFGPGTRLTVL.

The CDR3 DNA sequence: TGTGCCAGCGCCCGGGGGGGCGGGGAAAAACTGTTTTTT. Its translation is CASARGGGEKLFF. The chain combines TRBV11-3 with TRBJ1-4, with D possibly TRBD1 on 6 matching bases. In germline, CDR1 is SGHNT, CDR2 YENEEA. The CDR3 contains 13 residues. Deletions cut 8 bases from V and 8 bases from J, with 15 bases between.

The chain employs TRBV29-1 and TRBJ1-1; D not certain. V gave up 6 bases and J gave up 0 bases, with 8 bases separating them. The germline V gene has CDR1 SQVTM and CDR2 ANQGSEA. This CDR3 has 12 amino acids. The CDR3 DNA reads as TGCAGCGTGGCCTTCATGAACACTGAAGCTTTCTTT. Its protein product is CSVAFMNTEAFF.

The J gene is TRBJ2-2, the V gene TRBV2; no clear D. Trimming pared 4 bases from V and 1 base from J, leaving 7 bases between. The CDR3 sequence is 14 residues long. Germline CDR1 is SNHLY and CDR2 is FYNNEI. Written as DNA, the CDR3 is TGTGCCAGCAGTGCATACAGGAACACCGGGGAGCTGTTTTTT. It codes for CASSAYRNTGELFF. Complete variable domain (other parts from reference TRBV2 and TRBJ2-2): EPEVTQTPSHQVTQMGQEVILRCVPISNHLYFYWYRQILGQKVEFLVSFYNNEISEKSEIFDDQFSVERPDGSNFTLKIRSTKLEDSAMYFCASSAYRNTGELFFGEGSRLTVL.

The V gene is TRBV7-2, the J gene TRBJ2-1; 8 bases line up with TRBD1. The ends lost 5 bases at V and 6 bases at J; junction bases unmatched: 9. The CDR3 loop spans 15 amino acids. Germline V lookup: CDR1 SGHTA, CDR2 FQGNSA. CDR3 residues: CASSQGRGLINEQFF. DNA for the CDR3: TGTGCCAGCAGCCAAGGCAGGGGGCTTATCAATGAGCAGTTCTTC.

This chain uses TRBV7-6 with TRBJ1-4; no clear D gene. From germline, CDR1 is SGHVS and CDR2 FNYEAQ. The ends were cut back, 2 bases at V and 0 bases at J, with 16 bases in the middle. This CDR3 comprises 18 residues. The CDR3 nucleotides are TGTGCCAGCAGCTTACCCCCCAGGAAGGATCCAACTAATGAAAAACTGTTTTTT. Residues: CASSLPPRKDPTNEKLFF.

On this clone: Other DNA variants within this sample encode the same CDR3. The J gene is TRBJ2-7, the V gene TRBV5-1; perhaps TRBD2 as D (5 bases). The V gene lost 5 bases and the J gene lost 6 bases, with 9 bases spanning the gap. CDR1 is SGHRS, CDR2 YFSETQ, per germline. This CDR3 has 11 residues. The CDR3 reads CASSSAGEQYF. The DNA for the CDR3 is TGCGCCAGCAGTTCGGCGGGCGAGCAGTACTTC.

This chain connects TRBV28 to TRBJ2-1; D ambiguous. V was clipped by 7 bases and J by 4 bases, with 11 bases between them. The CDR3 has 13 residues. In germline, CDR1 is MDHEN, CDR2 SYDVKM. CDR3 coding DNA: TGTGCCAGCACCCTTCCCGTTTACAATGAGCAGTTCTTC. Translating it yields CASTLPVYNEQFF.

The rearrangement uses TRBV14 and TRBJ2-3; 9 bases map to TRBD2. V shed 1 base and J 5 bases; nucleotides not matched to a gene: 7. Germline V gene lookup returns CDR1 SGHDN and CDR2 FVKESK. The CDR3 loop spans 16 amino acids. The CDR3 DNA follows: TGTGCCAGCAGCCAAGGTGGCGGGAGGGCCCAAGATACGCAGTATTTT. It translates to CASSQGGGRAQDTQYF.

This clone was seen more than once but under ten times. The V and J genes are TRBV7-3 and TRBJ2-1, with 12 bases fitting TRBD2. From germline, CDR1 is SGHTA and CDR2 FQGTGA. This CDR3 has 15 amino acids. With 5 bases clipped from V and 9 bases from J, the junction kept 8 bases outside the gene matches. The CDR3 protein is CASSPAGLAGSEQFF. The CDR3 DNA reads TGTGCCAGCAGCCCCGCGGGACTAGCGGGTAGTGAGCAGTTCTTC.